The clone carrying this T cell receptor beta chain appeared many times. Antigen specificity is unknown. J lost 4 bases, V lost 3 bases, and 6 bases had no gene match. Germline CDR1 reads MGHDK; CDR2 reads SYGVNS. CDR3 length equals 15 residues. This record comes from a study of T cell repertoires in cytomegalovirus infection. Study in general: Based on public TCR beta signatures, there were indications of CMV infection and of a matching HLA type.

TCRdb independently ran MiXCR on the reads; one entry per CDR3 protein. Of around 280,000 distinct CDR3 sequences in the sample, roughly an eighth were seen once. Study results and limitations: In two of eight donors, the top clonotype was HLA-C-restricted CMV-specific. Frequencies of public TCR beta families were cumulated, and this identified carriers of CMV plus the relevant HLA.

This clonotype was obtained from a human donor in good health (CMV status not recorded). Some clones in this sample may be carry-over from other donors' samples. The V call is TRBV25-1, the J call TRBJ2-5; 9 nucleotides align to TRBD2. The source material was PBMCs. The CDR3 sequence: CASSDGTSYGETQYF. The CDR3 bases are TGTGCCAGCAGTGACGGGACTAGCTACGGAGAGACCCAGTACTTC.